The rows below give T cell receptor beta chains drawn from one sample of a study of molecular identifiers for immune sequencing clone quantification. One entry per CDR3 protein, called by TCRdb with MiXCR from the PCR reads. The data show 45,000 to 65,000 distinct CDR3 sequences, less than 25% seen once. Sequencing was carried out using naive CD8+ T cells from blood, with Jurkat cell RNA spiked in. These receptors all stem from a human donor in good health. Some libraries in this study had Jurkat cell RNA spiked in. The CDR3 runs from the conserved cysteine through the conserved F or W. D genes are given only for firm matches. Size is stated for part of the rows, as once, few or many counts, or as a class when the clone is expanded.

clone_size	d_call	v_call	j_call	cdr3_aa	cdr3_nt
many	.	TRBV4-3	TRBJ2-5	CASSRTFRLGEQETQYF	TGCGCCAGCAGCCGCACCTTCCGATTGGGGGAACAAGAGACCCAGTACTTC
.	.	TRBV4-1	TRBJ1-1	CASSPDDRTMNAEAFF	TGCGCCAGCAGCCCCGACGACAGGACCATGAACGCTGAAGCTTTCTTT
many	.	TRBV7-3	TRBJ2-3	CASSFGGQADTQYF	TGTGCCAGCAGCTTCGGCGGCCAGGCAGATACGCAGTATTTT
.	TRBD2	TRBV2	TRBJ2-5	CASSDGLAGPPETQYF	TGTGCCAGCAGTGATGGGCTAGCGGGACCCCCAGAGACCCAGTACTTC
many	.	TRBV27	TRBJ2-7	CASSLAGEQYF	TGTGCCAGCAGTTTAGCGGGCGAGCAGTACTTC
many	.	TRBV5-5	TRBJ1-1	CASSLDPPGAGWNTEAFF	TGTGCCAGCAGCTTGGATCCCCCCGGGGCGGGCTGGAACACTGAAGCTTTCTTT
many	.	TRBV27	TRBJ1-1	CASSFLPGTEAFF	TGTGCCAGCAGTTTTCTTCCGGGCACTGAAGCTTTCTTT
.	.	TRBV5-1	TRBJ2-7	CASSLGAAYEQNF	TGCGCCAGCAGCTTGGGGGCAGCCTACGAGCAGAACTTC
many	.	TRBV7-9	TRBJ1-1	CASSFSNTYLEAFF	TGTGCCAGCAGCTTCTCCAACACCTACTTGGAAGCTTTCTTT
.	.	TRBV20-1	TRBJ1-2	CSANRIQSTQGSSYTF	TGCAGTGCCAATAGAATACAGTCAACACAGGGTTCAAGCTACACCTTC
.	TRBD2	TRBV12-3/TRBV12-4	TRBJ2-3	CAVSRGGGDTQYF	TGTGCCGTCTCGCGGGGGGGGGGAGATACGCAGTATTTT
many	.	TRBV5-6	TRBJ1-6	CASSPMEPGLYNSPLHF	TGTGCCAGCAGCCCCATGGAGCCGGGATTGTATAATTCACCCCTCCACTTT
.	.	TRBV2	TRBJ2-7	CAGGTRGGEQYF	TGTGCGGGGGGTACCCGTGGCGGCGAGCAGTACTTC
many	.	TRBV6-6	TRBJ1-1	CAADVRGVYTEAFF	TGTGCCGCCGACGTAAGGGGGGTGTACACTGAAGCTTTCTTT
.	.	TRBV12-3/TRBV12-4	TRBJ2-7	CASSLVGASYEQYF	TGTGCCAGCAGTTTAGTCGGAGCCAGCTACGAGCAGTACTTC
many	.	TRBV13	TRBJ2-1	CASSPPLNDNEQFF	TGTGCCAGCAGTCCGCCCCTAAATGACAATGAGCAGTTCTTC